The 6 T cell receptor beta chains below come from one sample, sequenced in a study of cytomegalovirus exposure and HLA in healthy donors. PCR used 60 Vbeta primers and 13 Jbeta primers. The assay was immunoSEQ multiplex PCR, and TCRdb's table has in-frame clones only and misses some. Among roughly 180,000 clones listed, approximately 9.5% were seen once. The sequencing sample was made of PBMCs. Source of these receptors: a woman aged 25 to 39 in good health and CMV-seropositive.

This clone was observed a few times. The CDR3 sequence: CASSQDPGVEDTQYF. The CDR3 DNA is TGCGCCAGCAGCCAAGACCCCGGAGTTGAGGATACGCAGTATTTT. This chain uses TRBV4-1 with TRBJ2-3; D remains unclear. With 0 bases removed from V and 6 bases from J, the gap between germline ends came to 13 bases. The germline CDR1 and CDR2 sequences are MGHRA and YSYEKL. This CDR3 region has 15 residues.

This clone was observed a few times. V gene TRBV4-1 combines with J gene TRBJ1-3, with D unclear. This CDR3 spans 15 amino acids. Germline-derived CDR1 and CDR2 are MGHRA and YSYEKL. V lost 2 bases to trimming and J lost 4 bases, with 12 bases between them. DNA for the CDR3: TGCGCCAGCAGCCAATATTGGGCCTCGGGAAACACCATATATTTT. Its protein product is CASSQYWASGNTIYF.

In its sample, this clone was seen a few times. The V call is TRBV19, the J call TRBJ1-1, with D possibly being TRBD1 (6 bases). Germline lookup yields CDR1 LNHDA and CDR2 SQIVND (reference sequence). V gave up 9 bases and J gave up 0 bases, with 11 bases separating them. The length of the CDR3 is 13 residues. CDR3 residues: CASRTGLNTEAFF. The CDR3 nucleotides are TGTGCCAGCCGTACAGGGTTGAACACTGAAGCTTTCTTT.

Of note for this clone: One junction end does not reproduce the germline sequence, and a read error may be involved. As DNA, the CDR3 is TGCGGCGTTTTAGCCGGGGGCAATCAGCCCCAGCATTTT. Translation gives CGVLAGGNQPQHF. The chain employs TRBV29-1 and TRBJ1-5, with no clear D. There are 13 residues in the CDR3. Germline loops: CDR1 SQVTM, CDR2 ANQGSEA.

CDR3 sequence: CASSPTGQGGETQYF. Written as DNA, the CDR3 is TGTGCCAGCAGCCCCACGGGACAGGGGGGTGAGACCCAGTACTTC. The chain is built from TRBV7-9 and TRBJ2-5; 11 bases align to TRBD1. V shed 5 bases, J shed 5 bases, and the junction held 7 bases outside the gene matches. The CDR3 sequence is 15 residues long. Germline CDR1 reads SEHNR; CDR2 reads FQNEAQ (reference sequence).

The chain uses TRBV5-1 and TRBJ1-3, with a tentative D call TRBD1 (5 bases). V was shortened by 2 bases and J by 4 bases, with 7 bases between the two germline ends. Germline V gene lookup returns CDR1 SGHRS and CDR2 YFSETQ. The CDR3 sequence is 13 residues long. CDR3 sequence reads: CASSFAGGNTIYF. In DNA, the CDR3 is TGCGCCAGCAGCTTCGCAGGGGGAAACACCATATATTTT.